These 32 T cell receptor beta chains came from one sample sequenced in a study of blood T cell repertoires in COVID-19. TCRdb's table, derived via immunoSEQ multiplex PCR, lists solely in-frame clones and lacks some. The sample has roughly 77,000 clones; roughly 85% are singletons. Material for sequencing was peripheral blood. The receptors derive from a man in his 60s with active or convalescent COVID-19.

As regards this clone: Different DNA sequences within this sample yield the same CDR3. The chain employs TRBV6-5 and TRBJ2-7, with 8 bases identical to TRBD1. Trimming cost V 2 bases and J 6 bases; bases outside gene matches: 3. Per germline, CDR1 MNHEY and CDR2 SVGAGI. This CDR3 has 13 residues. The CDR3 region is CASSYKQGGEQYF. The CDR3, as DNA: TGTGCCAGCAGTTACAAACAGGGGGGCGAGCAGTACTTC.

The chain uses TRBV3-1 (or the pseudogene TRBV3-2) and TRBJ1-2, with 9 bases fitting TRBD1. V trimming: 3 bases; J trimming: 5 bases; junction bases outside the gene matches: 1. The CDR3 has 13 residues. Germline CDR1 is LGHDT and CDR2 is YNNKEL (reference sequence). CDR3 sequence: CASSHGQGYGYTF. The CDR3 DNA is TGTGCCAGCAGCCATGGACAGGGGTATGGCTACACCTTC.

The chain recombines TRBV5-1 with TRBJ1-2; D unclear. The germline V and J ends were trimmed by 1 base and 4 bases, with 11 bases remaining between them. This CDR3 region has 14 residues. Germline-derived CDR1 and CDR2 are SGHRS and YFSETQ. CDR3 amino acids: CASSLTGYRYGYTF. The CDR3 nucleotides read TGCGCCAGCAGCTTGACGGGGTATCGCTATGGCTACACCTTC.

This rearrangement joins TRBV18 to TRBJ1-5; D is possibly TRBD1 (6 bases). Germline V gene sequence: CDR1 KGHSH, CDR2 LQKENI. Trimming shortened V by 3 bases and J by 7 bases, and 10 bases separated the two germline ends. The CDR3 extends over 13 amino acids. CDR3 loop: CASSPTGGQPQHF. CDR3 nucleotide sequence: TGTGCCAGCTCACCGACAGGAGGACAGCCCCAGCATTTT.

This rearrangement joins TRBV18 to TRBJ2-1; 8 nucleotides line up with TRBD2. The CDR3 contains 16 residues. CDR1 and CDR2 (germline): KGHSH, LQKENI. The V gene end was trimmed by 0 bases and the J gene end by 4 bases; junction bases not matched to a gene: 5. The CDR3 sequence: CASSPPPGGAYNEQFF. The CDR3 DNA is TGTGCCAGCTCACCACCCCCCGGGGGGGCTTACAATGAGCAGTTCTTC.

About this clone itself: Other DNA sequences in the sample encode the same CDR3. V usage is TRBV20-1 and J usage is TRBJ2-7; 7 bases match TRBD1. The CDR3 is made up of 11 amino acids. Trimming cost V 6 bases and J 3 bases; bases outside gene matches: 2. Germline V gives CDR1 DFQATT, CDR2 SNEGSKA (reference sequence). CDR3 coding DNA: TGCAGTGCCCGGGACAGCTACGAGCAGTACTTC. It translates to CSARDSYEQYF.

This clone occurred a few times. J is TRBJ1-1 and V is TRBV7-9; 7 nucleotides align to TRBD1. The ends lost 3 bases at V and 0 bases at J; junction bases unmatched: 4. The CDR3 extends over 15 amino acids. CDR1 and CDR2 (germline): SEHNR, FQNEAQ (reference sequence). Here the CDR3 reads CASSLRTGLNTEAFF. The CDR3 nucleotides read TGTGCCAGCAGCTTGAGGACAGGCTTGAACACTGAAGCTTTCTTT.

V is TRBV5-4 and J is TRBJ1-1, with a tentative D call TRBD1 (6 bases). V was trimmed by 0 bases and J by 5 bases, leaving 17 bases between them. CDR1 is SGHNT, CDR2 YYREEE, per germline (reference sequence). The CDR3 has 16 residues. CDR3 bases: TGTGCCAGCAGCTTGGAGGGGCACTCGAGGGGGACTGAAGCTTTCTTT. Encoded protein: CASSLEGHSRGTEAFF.

This sequence joins TRBV28 and TRBJ1-3; the D is unclear. Germline loops: CDR1 MDHEN, CDR2 SYDVKM. Trimming stripped 5 bases from V and 2 bases from J, with 7 bases between. The CDR3 runs 13 residues. CDR3 sequence (DNA): TGTGCCAGCAGTCCCGGGACTGGAAACACCATATATTTT. Amino acids: CASSPGTGNTIYF.

Many counts were recorded for this clone. The chain carries TRBV29-1 and TRBJ1-5; 9 nucleotides align to TRBD1. This CDR3 contains 15 residues. Germline assignment: CDR1 SQVTM and CDR2 ANQGSEA. Germline trimming cut 6 bases from V and 6 bases from J; bases unmatched to any gene: 12. In nucleotides, the CDR3 is TGCAGCGTGCGACTCACAGGGGGCGTCGGTCAGCCCCAGCATTTT. Its protein product is CSVRLTGGVGQPQHF.

Concerning this clone itself: Other DNA sequences in the same sample also yield this CDR3. The J gene is TRBJ2-7, the V gene TRBV7-2; D not certain. Germline lookup yields CDR1 SGHTA and CDR2 FQGNSA. V gave up 5 bases and J gave up 1 base, with 3 bases separating them. The CDR3 extends over 11 amino acids. The CDR3 DNA follows: TGTGCCAGCAGCCCTTCCTACGAGCAGTACTTC. Its translation is CASSPSYEQYF. Combining the CDR3 with reference TRBV7-2 and TRBJ2-7 gives the whole variable domain GAGVSQSPSNKVTEKGKDVELRCDPISGHTALYWYRQSLGQGLEFLIYFQGNSAPDKSGLPSDRFSAERTGGSVSTLTIQRTQQEDSAVYLCASSPSYEQYFGPGTRLTVT.

This chain uses TRBV28 with TRBJ2-1; 15 bases agree with TRBD2. From germline, CDR1 is MDHEN and CDR2 SYDVKM. This CDR3 has 20 amino acids. The junction had 22 bases not matched to a gene; V was cut back by 6 bases and J by 10 bases. The CDR3 reads CASSPRPGLAGGSAGGEQFF. CDR3 bases: TGTGCCAGCAGCCCTAGACCGGGACTAGCGGGGGGCTCCGCCGGCGGGGAGCAGTTCTTC.

This chain links TRBV6-1 with TRBJ2-5; D not certain. Trimming removed 2 bases at V and 5 bases at J, with 9 bases between. The CDR3 has 13 amino acids. Germline CDR1 reads MNHNS; CDR2 reads SASEGT. The CDR3 DNA reads as TGTGCCAGCAGTGAACCATTGCGGGAGACCCAGTACTTC. Encoded protein: CASSEPLRETQYF.

This clone appeared once. This chain joins TRBV2 and TRBJ1-2; 7 bases are shared with TRBD1. Losses at the gene ends were 6 bases for V and 6 bases for J; bases not matched to a gene: 7. The CDR3 loop spans 13 amino acids. Germline V gene lookup returns CDR1 SNHLY and CDR2 FYNNEI. The CDR3 DNA reads TGTGCCAGCAGATACGGGACAGCAGATGGCTACACCTTC. Its translation: CASRYGTADGYTF.

This chain joins TRBV28 and TRBJ1-1; tentative D call: TRBD1 (6 bases). The V and J ends lost 2 bases and 11 bases respectively, with 15 bases between them. This CDR3 spans 13 amino acids. Germline CDR1 is MDHEN and CDR2 is SYDVKM. The CDR3 DNA sequence: TGTGCCAGCAGTTTAGGGGAACCTAGGGGGGCTTTCTTT. Translated, it gives CASSLGEPRGAFF.

CDR3 loop: CASSYRILPGVSSYEQYF. The CDR3 coding sequence is TGTGCCAGCAGTTACCGCATCCTCCCCGGAGTTTCCTCCTACGAGCAGTACTTC. The gene calls are TRBV6-2 or TRBV6-3 and TRBJ2-7; D gene uncertain. The CDR3 totals 18 residues. With 2 bases removed from V and 0 bases from J, the gap between germline ends came to 20 bases. The germline CDR1 and CDR2 sequences are MNHEY and SVGEGT.

This clone was picked up a small number of times. This chain connects TRBV21-1 to TRBJ1-2; TRBD1, the table's D call, was not compared with the DNA. TRBV21-1 is recorded as a pseudogene. The length of the CDR3 is 17 residues. The CDR3 region is CASSKWQGPAAYYGYTF. The CDR3 DNA reads as TGTGCCAGCAGCAAATGGCAGGGGCCCGCCGCTTACTATGGCTACACCTTC.

The chain uses TRBV7-9 and TRBJ1-6; 8 bases match TRBD1. J gave up 17 bases and V 0 bases, and 3 bases lay outside the gene matches. The CDR3 spans 12 residues. Germline loops: CDR1 SEHNR, CDR2 FQNEAQ (reference sequence). In DNA form, the CDR3 reads TGTGCCAGCAGCTTAGCGACAGGGGCAATCCACTTT. Translating gives CASSLATGAIHF.

The chain combines TRBV6-5 with TRBJ2-2; D ambiguous. Trimming stripped 2 bases from V and 1 base from J, with 5 bases between. Per germline, CDR1 MNHEY and CDR2 SVGAGI. This CDR3 has 14 amino acids. The DNA for the CDR3 is TGTGCCAGCAGTTACAGACTGAACACCGGGGAGCTGTTTTTT. Residues: CASSYRLNTGELFF.

The gene calls are TRBV14 and TRBJ2-4; D is undetermined. V shed 4 bases and J shed 0 bases, with 10 bases lying between them. CDR1 SGHDN and CDR2 FVKESK come from the germline V gene. The CDR3 sequence is 15 residues long. CDR3 in DNA: TGTGCCAGCAGCCCCCGCGGAAGAGCCAAAAACATTCAGTACTTC. Amino acid sequence: CASSPRGRAKNIQYF.

This chain uses TRBV6-6 with TRBJ1-2; the match to TRBD1 covers 9 bases. Germline CDR1 and CDR2: MNHNY and SVGAGI (reference sequence). This CDR3 has 15 residues. After removal of 2 bases from V and 6 bases from J, the junction contained 7 bases not matched to a gene. CDR3: CASSYTGTGRNGYTF. The CDR3 bases are TGTGCCAGCAGTTACACCGGGACAGGGAGGAATGGCTACACCTTC.

Ten or more counts support this clone. The V gene is TRBV28, the J gene TRBJ1-3; the D is unclear. The CDR3 loop spans 13 amino acids. CDR1 MDHEN and CDR2 SYDVKM come from the germline V gene. The V gene lost 2 bases and the J gene lost 4 bases, with 6 bases spanning the gap. The CDR3 DNA follows: TGTGCCAGCAGTTTAATGTCGGGAAACACCATATATTTT. Protein sequence: CASSLMSGNTIYF. Looking up the rest from reference TRBV28 and TRBJ1-3 gives the full variable domain: DVKVTQSSRYLVKRTGEKVFLECVQDMDHENMFWYRQDPGLGLRLIYFSYDVKMKEKGDIPEGYSVSREKKERFSLILESASTNQTSMYLCASSLMSGNTIYFGEGSWLTVV.

This rearrangement joins TRBV12-3 or TRBV12-4 to TRBJ1-5; the D is unclear. The V gene lost 8 bases and the J gene lost 0 bases, with 8 bases spanning the gap. CDR3 length equals 13 residues. This CDR3 is CASARDSNQPQHF. Here the CDR3 DNA reads TGTGCCAGCGCGAGGGATAGCAATCAGCCCCAGCATTTT.

The chain couples TRBV13 to TRBJ1-1; no clear D. Germline-derived CDR1 and CDR2 are PRHDT and FYEKMQ (reference sequence). V was pared by 5 bases and J by 3 bases, with 7 bases between. This CDR3 has 12 residues. CDR3 DNA: TGTGCCAGCAGCATGCGGGACACTGAAGCTTTCTTT. It yields the protein CASSMRDTEAFF.

Only one count was recorded for this clone. This rearrangement joins TRBV30 to TRBJ2-6; tentatively, D is TRBD1 (6 bases). Trimming stripped 1 base from V and 1 base from J, with 8 bases between. CDR1 is GTSNPN and CDR2 is SVGIG in the germline V gene (reference sequence). The CDR3 totals 15 residues. The CDR3 DNA sequence: TGTGCCTGGAGTGGCAGGGGTTCTGGGGCCAACGTCCTGACTTTC. This translates into CAWSGRGSGANVLTF. The entire variable domain, with the rest obtained from reference TRBV30 and TRBJ2-6, is as follows: SQTIHQWPATLVQPVGSPLSLECTVEGTSNPNLYWYRQAAGRGLQLLFYSVGIGQISSEVPQNLSASRPQDRQFILSSKKLLLSDSGFYLCAWSGRGSGANVLTFGAGSRLTVL.

This chain uses TRBV6-2 or TRBV6-3 with TRBJ1-3; no clear D. Germline V CDR1 and CDR2: MNHEY, SVGEGT. This CDR3 is built from 13 residues. V shed 6 bases and J shed 3 bases, with 9 bases lying between them. CDR3 bases: TGTGCCAGCAGCCCCGCGGTTGGAAACACCATATATTTT. It codes for CASSPAVGNTIYF.

V and J are TRBV14 and TRBJ1-2; no definite D call. Germline V gene data show CDR1 as SGHDN and CDR2 as FVKESK. The CDR3 has 13 amino acids. V was trimmed by 2 bases and J by 3 bases, leaving 7 bases between them. Here the CDR3 DNA reads TGTGCCAGCAGCCAATCACCAGACTATGGCTACACCTTC. The encoded protein is CASSQSPDYGYTF.

This sequence joins TRBV5-1 and TRBJ1-5; the match to TRBD1 covers 8 bases. Germline CDR1 and CDR2: SGHRS and YFSETQ. The CDR3 spans 14 residues. With 4 bases clipped from V and 5 bases from J, the junction kept 5 bases outside the gene matches. CDR3 sequence reads: CASSPGQGDQPQHF. CDR3 coding DNA: TGCGCCAGCAGCCCTGGACAGGGTGATCAGCCCCAGCATTTT. The variable domain in full, completed from reference TRBV5-1 and TRBJ1-5, reads KAGVTQTPRYLIKTRGQQVTLSCSPISGHRSVSWYQQTPGQGLQFLFEYFSETQRNKGNFPGRFSGRQFSNSRSEMNVSTLELGDSALYLCASSPGQGDQPQHFGDGTRLSIL.

This clone was found a few times. The rearrangement uses TRBV19 and TRBJ1-2, with 9 bases that match TRBD1. V dropped 3 bases and J dropped 7; count of bases not matched to a gene: 9. There are 15 residues in the CDR3. From germline, CDR1 is LNHDA and CDR2 SQIVND (reference sequence). Here the CDR3 DNA reads TGTGCCAGTAGTATCCGTAGGACAGGGGAGAGTGGCTACACCTTC. Translation gives CASSIRRTGESGYTF.

This clone was picked up one time. The gene calls are TRBV5-4 and TRBJ1-4, with unresolved D. Germline V gene lookup returns CDR1 SGHNT and CDR2 YYREEE (reference sequence). V was shortened by 4 bases and J by 6 bases, with 16 bases between the two germline ends. The CDR3 has 15 residues. CDR3 region: CASSHFPEIDEKLFF. The CDR3 region has the DNA TGTGCCAGCAGCCACTTCCCCGAGATAGATGAAAAACTGTTTTTT.

This chain joins TRBV18 and TRBJ2-1, with unresolved D. V was pared by 3 bases and J by 8 bases, with 8 bases between. CDR3 size: 12 residues. The germline V gene has CDR1 KGHSH and CDR2 LQKENI. CDR3 sequence: CASSPVAHEQFF. The CDR3 DNA follows: TGTGCCAGCTCACCGGTAGCCCATGAGCAGTTCTTC.

The chain joins TRBV29-1 to TRBJ2-7, with D perhaps TRBD1 (6 bases). Germline V gene sequence: CDR1 SQVTM, CDR2 ANQGSEA. This CDR3 is built from 11 residues. V lost 7 bases, J lost 3 bases, and 10 bases lay in between. The CDR3 region is CSGGTSYEQYF. CDR3 DNA sequence: TGCAGCGGGGGGACAAGCTACGAGCAGTACTTC.